This T cell receptor (beta chain) derives from a study of post-analysis software for immune sequencing data. Whole-study results and caveats: About 5 TRBV segments occurring more often in patients than controls included TRBV5-6, TRBV5-1 and TRBV20-1.

Note on this clonotype: Its target is not known.

Unique molecular identifiers had been added to the TCR beta cDNA libraries. The authors obtained 500,000 to 600,000 cDNA molecules from approximately 1 to 10 million T cells. TCRdb re-analysed the PCR reads in MiXCR, keeping a single row per CDR3 protein. The sample has approximately 730,000 distinct CDR3 sequences, less than 35% seen once. The germline V and J ends were trimmed by 2 bases and 8 bases, with 6 bases remaining between them. The germline gives CDR1 MNHNY, CDR2 SVGAGI (reference sequence). This CDR3 comprises 11 residues. The chain recombines TRBV6-6 with TRBJ1-2, with unresolved D. This TCR came from a girl aged 10 to 17 with multiple sclerosis. The sequenced sample was blood. CDR3 loop: CASSYKEGYTF. The DNA for the CDR3 is TGTGCCAGCAGTTACAAGGAGGGCTACACCTTC.